The entry that follows covers one TCR beta chain sequence. The antigen it binds to is not known. No base quality values were provided; no much bigger clone lies one nucleotide off. Each donor gave one peripheral blood draw, approximately 0.11 L on average, collected into heparinised tubes. Using a panel that included CD45RO, CCR7, CD25, CD127, CD95 and CD27, naive, central memory, regulatory and stem cell-like memory CD4+ T cells were sorted on a BD FACSAria II. A purity above 95% was achieved for all sorted populations. Right away, PBMCs were isolated by Lymphoprep density gradient centrifugation and were stained directly, with no culture step. To minimize batch effects, samples were stained and sorted in pairs, one healthy donor with one patient per experiment. The data were obtained in a study of beta chain features in type 1 diabetes (dated by TCRdb to 2016 to 2019). At the level of the whole study: No differences in mean age, gender distribution, total cell number or subset yield were found between patients and healthy donors. Across all samples, 90 million to 130 million sorted cells were examined, and cell number per subset correlated strongly with RNA yield. The study compared the TCRB repertoires of sorted circulating CD4+ T cell subsets in recently diagnosed type 1 diabetes patients with those in matched healthy donors. Regulatory and stem cell-like memory subsets were obtained from only 8 patients and roughly eight healthy donors, while naive and central memory subsets were obtained from all 28 donors.

The High Capacity cDNA Reverse Transcription Kit was used to reverse transcribe all of the isolated RNA, meaning that expressed TCRB transcripts were what got sequenced. For stem cell-like memory T cell samples, survey-depth immunoSEQ sequencing was used, averaging about 940,000 total reads per sample. Sorted cells were lysed in RLT buffer, and RNA was extracted using DNase-treated RNeasy Micro or Mini kits according to cell number. Each cell subset was processed separately to prevent cross-contamination, with patient and healthy donor samples processed together. Using the immunoSEQ multiplex PCR, TCRB sequences were amplified from cDNA into 87-bp fragments spanning the CDR3 region. Sequencing of the amplicons was done on the Illumina HiSeq platform. On the authors' methods: Synthetic template baselines were used to correct PCR bias computationally, reads within Hamming distance 2 were collapsed together, and singletons that could not be merged were discarded. Reads were aligned to IMGT to assign V, D and J genes, CDR3 length, and insertions or deletions at six rearrangement sites. Within each subset, clonotype counts were normalized to the number of sorted cells before true diversity and Gini coefficients were calculated with the tcR R package. The overlap coefficient, calculated on TCRB nucleotide sequences, was used to measure repertoire sharing. Drawn from immuneACCESS, this table holds only the in-frame rearrangements with V and J called that TCRdb kept. Clones are partly lost; checked studies trace under half to an unresolved V gene and leave the rest unexplained. The V and J calls and clone size are taken from that table; D and trimming were inferred from the DNA. In this sample the table shows 15,000 to 20,000 clones, 45% to 65% of which occur a single time. The ten largest clonotypes hold less than 0.55% of the sample.

The paper as a whole reports these results and caveats: Because cDNA was sequenced instead of genomic DNA, highly expressing activated cells could be over-represented, though the groups showed no difference in activation or CD3 levels. PCR might favor shorter templates, but patient and control samples were amplified and corrected together, so any skew would affect both groups equally. HLA sub-analyses involved small numbers of individuals, so any influence of HLA type on TCRB rearrangement remained unresolved. Naive, central memory and regulatory TCRB repertoires appeared to be more alike among patients than among healthy donors. At VDJ recombination sites, type 1 diabetes patients had fewer insertions and more deleted nucleotides, which implies abnormalities in thymic rearrangement. In all four CD4+ subsets, TCRB CDR3 length was moderately but significantly shorter in type 1 diabetes patients.

Taken from the germline V gene, the CDR1 and CDR2 loops are LGHNA and YSLEER. Compared with germline, V lacks 3 bases and J lacks 1 base; bases without a gene match: 4. The CDR3 runs 15 amino acids, cysteine and phenylalanine included. The entry retains the CDR3 DNA only, 45 bases that are in frame from base 1. Recombination joined TRBV4-3 with TRBJ2-3; TRBD2 agrees with 7 junctional bases. Sequencing was performed on stem cell memory CD4+ T cells from blood. The meaning of the sample's cell subset or site label: stem cell-like memory CD4+ T cells. This sequence was found in a woman aged 18-29 years in good health. The nucleotide sequence reads TGCGCCAGCAGCCATGGGCTAGCGGGCACAGATACGCAGTATTTT. It codes for CASSHGLAGTDTQYF.